The T cell receptor (beta chain) under discussion was sequenced for a study of shared clonotypes between healthy human individuals. Study at large: Plates per donor: three CD4 naive, three CD4 memory, two CD8 naive, one CD8 memory.

Remarks on this clone: Its antigen is currently unknown.

The V and J ends lost 2 bases and 0 bases, in that order; junction bases with no gene match: 3. The CDR3 runs 17 residues. The germline V gene encodes CDR1 SGHNT and CDR2 YYREEE (reference sequence). Study results and limitations: The sampled material consisted only of blood, and tissue repertoires are likely to differ. Investigators expected sequencing depth to affect clonotype sharing among donors.

Repertoires were generated with immunoSEQ multiplex PCR, while TCRdb's copy carries only in-frame clones and drops some. The table shows some 2,000,000 clones, with 95% occurring only once. The material sequenced was naive CD4+ T cells sorted from blood. Subset reported: CD45RA+ positively selected. This chain connects TRBV5-4 to TRBJ1-6, with 9 bases that match TRBD1. This clonotype was obtained from a man aged 18 to 30 in good health. The CDR3 loop reads CASSLQTGGSYNSPLHF. CDR3 nucleotides: TGTGCCAGCAGCTTACAGACAGGGGGCTCCTATAATTCACCCCTCCACTTT.